Listed below are T cell receptor beta chains from one sample, sequenced in a study of immune characterization of retroperitoneal liposarcoma. One entry per CDR3 protein results from TCRdb running MiXCR on the PCR reads. The data show 2,000 to 3,000 distinct CDR3 sequences, around 25% seen once. What was sequenced was tumor tissue. Receptors were obtained from a male donor with retroperitoneal liposarcoma. Each CDR3 is given with its conserved first and last residue. A D gene is named only where the DNA matches it firmly. Rows may omit the clone size; those that give it use once, few, many or a size class.

V gene: TRBV12-3/TRBV12-4; clone size: few; D gene: TRBD2; J gene: TRBJ2-4; CDR3 DNA: TGTGCCAGCACCACCCAGCGGGGGAGAGCGGGCATTCAGTACTTC; CDR3 protein: CASTTQRGRAGIQYF
V gene: TRBV6-1; clone size: medium-sized; D gene: TRBD2; J gene: TRBJ2-1; CDR3 DNA: TGTGCCAGCAGCGAAAGGGGCGGGGGGAGCTCCTACGAGCAGTTCTTC; CDR3 protein: CASSERGGGSSYEQFF
V gene: TRBV12-3/TRBV12-4; clone size: many; D gene: TRBD2; J gene: TRBJ2-1; CDR3 DNA: TGTGCCAGCAGTTACTGGACTAGCGGGAGTGGTGAGCAGTTCTTC; CDR3 protein: CASSYWTSGSGEQFF
V gene: TRBV6-1; clone size: large; D gene: -; J gene: TRBJ2-7; CDR3 DNA: TGTGCCAGCAAGTGGAACGACGGTACCTACGAGCAGTACTTC; CDR3 protein: CASKWNDGTYEQYF
V gene: TRBV6-1; clone size: medium-sized; D gene: -; J gene: TRBJ2-1; CDR3 DNA: TGTGCCAGCAGGGACTATAGCACGGGACACACCTACGAGCAGTTCTTC; CDR3 protein: CASRDYSTGHTYEQFF
V gene: TRBV12-3/TRBV12-4; clone size: medium-sized; D gene: -; J gene: TRBJ2-1; CDR3 DNA: TGTGCCAGCAGGCTTCTAGGAGGTGAGCAGTTCTTC; CDR3 protein: CASRLLGGEQFF
V gene: TRBV6-1; clone size: large; D gene: TRBD1; J gene: TRBJ2-1; CDR3 DNA: TGTGCCAGCAGTTATTACAGGGGCGGTGGGTACAATGAGCAGTTCTTC; CDR3 protein: CASSYYRGGGYNEQFF
V gene: TRBV28; clone size: medium-sized; D gene: -; J gene: TRBJ2-1; CDR3 DNA: TGTGCCAGCCGCTACCGAATGGGGGGCTACGAGCAGTTCTTC; CDR3 protein: CASRYRMGGYEQFF
V gene: TRBV7-6; clone size: -; D gene: -; J gene: TRBJ2-1; CDR3 DNA: TGTGCCAGCAGCTCGGACCCTCTCATGAGGTCCTATAATTCACCCCTCCACTTC; CDR3 protein: CASSSDPLMRSYNSPLHF
V gene: TRBV6-6; clone size: -; D gene: TRBD1; J gene: TRBJ2-4; CDR3 DNA: TGTGCCAGCAGTGAGGGTACAGGGGATGGACTAGCCAAAAACATTCAGTACTTC; CDR3 protein: CASSEGTGDGLAKNIQYF
V gene: TRBV6-6; clone size: -; D gene: -; J gene: TRBJ2-1; CDR3 DNA: TGTGCCAGCAGTTACTCGGTTCTGGAGCAGTTCTTC; CDR3 protein: CASSYSVLEQFF
V gene: TRBV6-1; clone size: -; D gene: TRBD1; J gene: TRBJ2-1; CDR3 DNA: TGTGCCAGCAGTTCGCCCCAAGGTTCAGGGACAGGGAAAGGTGAGCAGTTCTTC; CDR3 protein: CASSSPQGSGTGKGEQFF
V gene: TRBV11-2; clone size: -; D gene: TRBD2; J gene: TRBJ2-1; CDR3 DNA: TGTGCCAGCAGCTTAGATTTCCTAGCGGGGGTGCATGAGCAGTTCTTC; CDR3 protein: CASSLDFLAGVHEQFF
V gene: TRBV6-1; clone size: medium-sized; D gene: TRBD1; J gene: TRBJ2-3; CDR3 DNA: TGTGCCAGCAGTTCTCTGACAGTCCCAGGGGGTCTTAGCACAGATACGCAGTATTTT; CDR3 protein: CASSSLTVPGGLSTDTQYF
V gene: TRBV12-5; clone size: -; D gene: -; J gene: TRBJ2-7; CDR3 DNA: TGTGCTAGTGCCCGAGGGGGTAAGGGGGGCGAGCAGTACTTC; CDR3 protein: CASARGGKGGEQYF
V gene: TRBV25-1; clone size: many; D gene: -; J gene: TRBJ2-3; CDR3 DNA: TGTGCCAGCAGTTACACAGATACGCAGTATTTT; CDR3 protein: CASSYTDTQYF
V gene: TRBV7-2; clone size: medium-sized; D gene: -; J gene: TRBJ2-1; CDR3 DNA: TGTGCCAGCACCATGGCCCTCGGGCCCTACTACGAGCAGTTCTTC; CDR3 protein: CASTMALGPYYEQFF
V gene: TRBV7-6; clone size: -; D gene: TRBD2; J gene: TRBJ2-1; CDR3 DNA: TGTGCTAGCAGCTTAGATGCTAGCGGGAGGGCGAATGAGCAGTTCTTC; CDR3 protein: CASSLDASGRANEQFF
V gene: TRBV6-1; clone size: large; D gene: -; J gene: TRBJ2-1; CDR3 DNA: TGTGCCAGCAGTGAAGAGGGGCCAGGGAGCTCCTACGAGCAGTTCTTC; CDR3 protein: CASSEEGPGSSYEQFF
V gene: TRBV7-6; clone size: few; D gene: -; J gene: TRBJ2-5; CDR3 DNA: TGTGCCAGCAGGCCAGACAGAGAAGAGACCCAGTACTTC; CDR3 protein: CASRPDREETQYF
V gene: TRBV6-5; clone size: -; D gene: TRBD2; J gene: TRBJ2-3; CDR3 DNA: TGTGCCAGCAGAGGCGGGAGTGTGGGCACAGATACGCAGTATTTT; CDR3 protein: CASRGGSVGTDTQYF
V gene: TRBV7-2; clone size: medium-sized; D gene: TRBD2; J gene: TRBJ2-3; CDR3 DNA: TGTGCCAGCAGCCTTTCGGTATCGGGGGGGCGGGCAGATACGCAGTATTTT; CDR3 protein: CASSLSVSGGRADTQYF
V gene: TRBV11-3; clone size: -; D gene: TRBD2; J gene: TRBJ2-5; CDR3 DNA: TGTGCCAGCAGCTTTGGGGATATTAGCGGGAAAGAGACCCAGTACTTC; CDR3 protein: CASSFGDISGKETQYF
V gene: TRBV6-5; clone size: few; D gene: TRBD2; J gene: TRBJ2-1; CDR3 DNA: TGTGCCAGCAGTTTGGGGACTAGCGGGAGTGGGGCCCGCAATGAGCAGTTCTTC; CDR3 protein: CASSLGTSGSGARNEQFF
V gene: TRBV4-2; clone size: -; D gene: -; J gene: TRBJ2-1; CDR3 DNA: TGTGCCAGCAGCCAAGGCTACAATGAGCAGTTCTTC; CDR3 protein: CASSQGYNEQFF
V gene: TRBV6-6; clone size: medium-sized; D gene: TRBD2; J gene: TRBJ2-7; CDR3 DNA: TGTGCCAGCGCTGGTGGGGCGGGAGTTCAGGAGCAGTACTTC; CDR3 protein: CASAGGAGVQEQYF